The T cell receptor (beta chain) under discussion was sequenced for a study of blood T cell repertoires in COVID-19. Across the study: T cells, B-cell-depleted T cells, or PBMCs provided the cDNA or gDNA that served as material.

In this sample, this clone turned up a few times. Per the germline V gene, CDR1 is MNHNY and CDR2 is SVGAGI (reference sequence). This CDR3 is built from 15 residues. Trimming left V 6 bases short and J 4 bases short, with 17 bases between. The table came from immunoSEQ multiplex PCR; TCRdb's copy has only in-frame clones and leaves some out. The sample lists tens of thousands of clones; approximately 89% were seen once. The gene calls are TRBV6-6 and TRBJ2-3; maybe TRBD1 (6 bases). Material: peripheral blood. The source of this sequence is a man between 50 and 59 years old with active COVID-19. The CDR3 loop is CASSPLGGYPDTQYF. As DNA, the CDR3 is TGTGCCAGCAGCCCTCTAGGGGGATACCCAGATACGCAGTATTTT.